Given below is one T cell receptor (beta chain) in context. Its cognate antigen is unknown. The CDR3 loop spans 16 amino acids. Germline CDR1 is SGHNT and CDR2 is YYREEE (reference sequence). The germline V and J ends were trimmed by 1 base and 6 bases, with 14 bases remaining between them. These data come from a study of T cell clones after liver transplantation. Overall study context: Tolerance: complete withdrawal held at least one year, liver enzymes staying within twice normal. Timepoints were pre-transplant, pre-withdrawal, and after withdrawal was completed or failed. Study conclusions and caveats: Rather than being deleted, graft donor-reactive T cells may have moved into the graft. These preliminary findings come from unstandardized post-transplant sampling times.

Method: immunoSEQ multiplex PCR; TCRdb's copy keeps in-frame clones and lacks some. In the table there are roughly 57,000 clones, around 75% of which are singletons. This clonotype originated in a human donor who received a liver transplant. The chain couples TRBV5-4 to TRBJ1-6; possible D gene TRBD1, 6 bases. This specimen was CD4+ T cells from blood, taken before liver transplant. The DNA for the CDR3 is TGTGCCAGCAGCTTGACGACAGGCTCGGCTAATTCACCCCTCCACTTT. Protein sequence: CASSLTTGSANSPLHF.